Each of the 9 T cell receptor beta chains below was sequenced from the same sample in a study of regulatory T cells in long-lasting Graves disease. The time point denotes: persistent/refractory GD, antithyroid drugs over 5 years with positive TRAb. The TCR library used RNA extracted from PBMCs. Sequencing libraries for TCR beta were prepared with iRepertoire HTBI primers and Arm-PCR of CDR3 regions. Via MiXCR, TCRdb re-called the multiplex PCR reads, giving one row per CDR3 protein. The profile covers about 290,000 distinct CDR3 sequences, with roughly a fifth appearing a single time and about 56% taken by the ten largest. The sample consisted of peripheral blood mononuclear cells (PBMCs), taken when the disease was refractory, from a patient treated with antithyroid drugs. Every receptor here comes from a female donor with Graves disease.

This chain joins TRBV7-3 and TRBJ2-2; 8 bases align to TRBD2. The germline gives CDR1 SGHTA, CDR2 FQGTGA. The junction had 4 bases not matched to a gene; V was cut back by 4 bases and J by 6 bases. The CDR3 length is 14 residues. The chain's CDR3 is CASSWTSRSGELFF. CDR3 in DNA: TGTGCCAGCAGCTGGACTAGCCGCTCCGGGGAGCTGTTTTTT.

This clonotype was observed at least ten times. J is TRBJ2-5 and V is TRBV28; either TRBD1 or TRBD2 may supply D (5 bases each). Trimming cost V 8 bases and J 2 bases, with 9 bases left between them. CDR3 length: 12 amino acids. The germline V gene has CDR1 MDHEN and CDR2 SYDVKM. Here the CDR3 DNA reads TGTGCCAGCGTGAGGGGACAAGAGACCCAGTACTTC. Its translation: CASVRGQETQYF.

The chain links TRBV4-3 to TRBJ1-2, with D unclear. The CDR3 covers 15 residues. Trimming stripped 0 bases from V and 3 bases from J, with 11 bases between. The germline V gene encodes CDR1 LGHNA and CDR2 YSLEER. CDR3 protein: CASSQERTLDYGYTF. DNA for the CDR3: TGCGCCAGCAGCCAAGAAAGAACACTTGACTATGGCTACACCTTC.

This clonotype was counted a few times. This sequence joins TRBV6-2 or TRBV6-3 and TRBJ2-1, with 10 bases lining up with TRBD2. Losses at the gene ends were 4 bases for V and 1 base for J; bases not matched to a gene: 4. Germline V lookup: CDR1 MNHEY, CDR2 SVGEGT. This CDR3 has 16 amino acids. This CDR3 reads CASSWLAGVSYNEQFF. DNA for the CDR3: TGTGCCAGCAGTTGGCTAGCGGGAGTATCCTACAATGAGCAGTTCTTC.

The V call is TRBV7-9, the J call TRBJ1-1, with a possible D match to TRBD1 (5 bases). Trimming stripped 5 bases from V and 8 bases from J, with 18 bases between. The CDR3 runs 14 residues. Germline loops: CDR1 SEHNR, CDR2 FQNEAQ (reference sequence). DNA for the CDR3: TGTGCCAGCAGCCCCGTAGGGGCTGGCTCCGAAGCTTTCTTT. This sequence encodes CASSPVGAGSEAFF.

Turning to this clonotype: A much larger clone differs by one base, so this may be a read error. The chain couples TRBV6-5 to TRBJ1-4; D not resolved. CDR1 and CDR2 from the germline V gene are MNHEY and SVGAGI. The CDR3 has 15 residues. DNA for the CDR3: TGTGCCAGCAGTTGGGAGGGCCTCGAGTTTGAAAAACTGGTTTTT. The encoded protein is CASSWEGLEFEKLVF.

This clonotype turned up a few times. V usage is TRBV30 and J usage is TRBJ2-1, with 9 nucleotides matching TRBD1. Germline CDR1 GTSNPN, CDR2 SVGIG (reference sequence). Trimming took 3 bases from V and 7 from J; bases not matched to a gene: 7. This CDR3 contains 14 residues. In DNA form, the CDR3 reads TGTGCCTGGAGGTCCGGGACAGGGTATAATGAGCAGTTCTTC. Translating gives CAWRSGTGYNEQFF.

The J gene is TRBJ2-1, the V gene TRBV28; D not resolved. Trimming shortened V by 6 bases and J by 5 bases, and 8 bases separated the two germline ends. The CDR3 has 12 amino acids. CDR1 is MDHEN and CDR2 is SYDVKM in the germline V gene. The CDR3 sequence: CASSQAHNEQFF. As DNA, the CDR3 is TGTGCCAGCAGCCAGGCACACAATGAGCAGTTCTTC.

This clonotype was detected ten times or more. The chain links TRBV11-2 to TRBJ1-2; a possible D gene is TRBD1 (5 bases). Germline V gene data show CDR1 as SGHAT and CDR2 as FQNNGV. This CDR3 is built from 14 residues. The V gene lost 4 bases and the J gene lost 7 bases, with 16 bases spanning the gap. The CDR3 loop reads CASSSGGTERGYTF. Here the CDR3 DNA reads TGTGCCAGCAGCTCCGGGGGGACTGAGCGTGGCTACACCTTC.